This T cell receptor beta chain was observed in a study of T cells in Graves' hyperthyroidism and ophthalmopathy (dated by TCRdb to the late 2010s). The study in broad terms: Peripheral blood samples were taken at the time of initial diagnosis, prior to any treatment. The 90 to 100 discovery patients were randomly divided into training and test sets at a 7:3 ratio. To identify distinguishing TCR V-J signatures, a discovery cohort of around 98 patients was used, comprising some 43 with Graves' ophthalmopathy and around 57 with stable Graves' hyperthyroidism. According to the paper, TCR Vbeta CDR3 sequencing was carried out on some 140 peripheral blood samples, which came from fewer than 50 ophthalmopathy, roughly 75 hyperthyroidism and about 17 progressor patients. Prospective prediction of ophthalmopathy was tested in an independent validation cohort consisting of roughly 20 hyperthyroidism patients and approximately 16 patients who later progressed to ophthalmopathy. In addition, the study compared T-cell repertoires in thyroid tissue and in blood from about 6 Graves' hyperthyroidism patients. After blood sampling, hyperthyroidism patients were treated with methimazole at a starting dose of 30 mg daily, and ophthalmopathy patients were treated with high-dose intravenous methylprednisolone.

This clonotype was counted between two and nine times. Its specific antigen is unknown. The sample holds no much larger clone one base away, and base qualities are not on file. General study outcomes and caveats: Most expanded thyroid clonotypes (frequency above 0.001) were also detected in blood, a finding suggesting that blood repertoires may reflect thyroid immune responses. A model built on a 13 V-J signature distinguished ophthalmopathy from stable hyperthyroidism, reaching 85% to 90% sensitivity and 81% to 83% specificity in cross-validation and 80%/75% in testing. No statistical method was used to set the sample size in advance, and investigators knew the group allocation. In validation, the model predicted progression to ophthalmopathy with roughly 70% sensitivity and around 72% specificity, a median of 6.5 months before onset.

The TCR beta CDR3 regions were amplified from RNA transcripts. The TCR CDR3 was subjected to a first round of RT-PCR using the HTBI primer set and the Qiagen OneStep RT-PCR kit. Libraries were constructed in a second round of multiplex PCR, after which size selection and purification were carried out. Libraries were sequenced paired-end with 100 bp reads on an Illumina HiSeq2000. The source study handled its data this way. Raw data were processed with SOAPnuke, discarding reads with adapters, uncalled bases, mean Phred below 15, or no exact constant-primer or identifier match. High-quality paired reads were merged with COPE v1.2.5, and unique nucleotide sequences were defined as clonotypes. MiTCR v1.1 was used to align the clonotypes against IMGT TRBV, TRBD and TRBJ reference segments. Analysis was restricted to V-J combinations with a frequency above 0.0001, which covered roughly 99% of repertoires. A TCS score was defined as the ratio between F50 (clonal expansion) and ExV (chaos), using BLOSUM62-based TCRdist between CDR3 peptides within each V-J. Welch's t-statistics and random forest reduced some 510 V-J features to fewer than 15, which were used in a naive Bayes classifier (R e1071). The public sequencing data were trimmed at Q25 with fastp and processed into clonotypes with MiXCR by TCRdb, which kept only in-frame beta chains. Every entry covers one CDR3 protein and lists the most common genes and DNA from its rows. What appears here as the V and J calls and clone size reflects TCRdb's work, not the paper's. For this sample there are 600,000 or so distinct CDR3 sequences; around 15% appear just once. 3.5% to 4% of the sample is taken by the ten largest.

A patient counted as having stable Graves' hyperthyroidism if no progression to ophthalmopathy occurred over 18 months of follow-up. Hyperthyroidism patients were newly diagnosed, with disease duration under 2 months, and aged 18 to 65 years. The study excluded patients with uncontrolled infections, other autoimmune diseases, pregnancy or lactation. Diagnoses were established on the basis of clinical symptoms, serum thyroxine and TRAb, thyroid ultrasound, and orbital computed tomography. PBMCs were separated from 7.5 to 10 ml of fresh peripheral blood using Ficoll-Paque density gradient centrifugation. Trizol reagent was used to extract total RNA, and RNA quality was then checked on an Agilent 2100 Bioanalyzer. Taken from the germline V gene, the CDR1 and CDR2 loops are SNHLY and FYNNEI. The V end loses 4 bases and the J end loses 0 bases, and a stretch of 10 bases separates them. Including the terminal cysteine and phenylalanine, the CDR3 comprises 15 residues. The read is trimmed to its CDR3 DNA, 45 bases read in frame from base 1.

In this chain, TRBV2 is recombined with TRBJ1-3; TRBD1 is a possible D gene, resting on 6 matching bases. Sample: blood. The receptor's source is a woman aged 30 to 39 with Graves' hyperthyroidism. The DNA sequence reads TGTGCCAGCAGTGGAGAGACAGGCTCTGGAAACACCATATATTTT. It encodes CASSGETGSGNTIYF.